This T cell receptor (beta chain) comes out of a study of cytomegalovirus exposure and HLA in healthy donors. As for the study in general: A subsequent analysis stated that the 100 to 150 validation repertoires were run on the same platform as the roughly 670 first-cohort repertoires. Study outcomes and limitations: Most observed TCR sequences were rare, whereas some public TCRs were detected in many donors. With high specificity and sensitivity, the classifier reportedly diagnosed cytomegalovirus status. That first-cohort TCR clusters tended to co-occur in the roughly 110 validation repertoires was found in a later analysis.

As to this clone: Its antigen remains unidentified.

Germline V gives CDR1 SQVTM, CDR2 ANQGSEA. Trimming pared 7 bases from V and 7 bases from J, leaving 17 bases between. The CDR3 contains 12 residues. Assay used: immunoSEQ multiplex PCR; TCRdb lists only in-frame clones, some missing. The table lists about 76,000 clones, about 93% of them singletons. The genes are TRBV29-1 and TRBJ2-7, with a weak D call TRBD1 (5 bases). Sequencing used PBMCs. The TCR originated in a man aged 18 to 30 in good health and CMV-seropositive. DNA of the CDR3: TGCAGCGCTCCGGACGGAACAGGAGAGCAGTACTTC. Translating gives CSAPDGTGEQYF.